Listed below are T cell receptor beta chains from one sample, sequenced in a study of blood T cell repertoires in COVID-19. The method was immunoSEQ multiplex PCR; TCRdb's version includes in-frame clones alone and lacks a portion of them. The data contain about 160,000 clones, 75% to 90% of them singletons. Material: peripheral blood. All receptors come from a woman aged 55-75 years with active or convalescent COVID-19. Each CDR3 is given with its conserved first and last residue. The D gene is left open where the match is weak. Where a row states a size, it is once, few, many or the class of an expanded clone; other rows omit it.

clone size,D gene,J gene,V gene,CDR3 protein,CDR3 DNA
-,TRBD1,TRBJ2-7,TRBV6-2/TRBV6-3,CASSLDRGLKIYEQYF,TGTGCCAGCAGTCTGGACAGGGGATTGAAGATCTACGAGCAGTACTTC
-,-,TRBJ1-2,TRBV10-3,CAISELTGNYGYTF,TGTGCCATCAGTGAGCTTACAGGAAACTATGGCTACACCTTC
once,-,TRBJ1-3,TRBV11-3,CASSLGGSGNTIYF,TGTGCCAGCAGCTTGGGGGGTTCTGGAAACACCATATATTTT
-,-,TRBJ2-3,TRBV5-1,CASTIYGGGGQYF,TGCGCCAGCACCATATACGGGGGCGGGGGGCAGTATTTT
-,TRBD1,TRBJ2-3,TRBV12-5,CASGSGTADTQYF,TGTGCTAGTGGTTCGGGGACAGCCGATACGCAGTATTTT
-,-,TRBJ1-1,TRBV18,CASSPTRNTEAFF,TGTGCCAGCTCACCAACGAGGAACACTGAAGCTTTCTTT
-,TRBD1,TRBJ2-1,TRBV7-2,CASSPGQGVINEQFF,TGTGCCAGCAGCCCAGGACAGGGGGTCATCAATGAGCAGTTCTTC
-,-,TRBJ1-4,TRBV4-1,CASSQGEGWEKLFF,TGCGCCAGCAGCCAAGGGGAGGGTTGGGAAAAACTGTTTTTT
once,-,TRBJ2-2,TRBV11-2,CASSSPFTGELFF,TGTGCCAGCAGCTCCCCGTTCACCGGGGAGCTGTTTTTT
-,-,TRBJ1-2,TRBV20-1,CSAQANYGYTF,TGCAGTGCTCAGGCTAACTATGGCTACACCTTC
-,-,TRBJ2-1,TRBV10-3,CAISPSPVGEQFF,TGTGCCATCAGCCCTTCTCCGGTTGGTGAGCAGTTCTTC
-,-,TRBJ2-7,TRBV6-5,CASSRGWYGPYEQYF,TGTGCCAGCAGCCGAGGCTGGTACGGCCCCTACGAGCAGTACTTC
few,-,TRBJ2-3,TRBV11-3,CASSRGGTSTDTQYF,TGTGCCAGCAGCCGCGGGGGCACTAGCACAGATACGCAGTATTTT
-,TRBD1,TRBJ1-4,TRBV19,CASRPGQGGNEKLFF,TGTGCCAGTAGGCCCGGACAGGGTGGGAATGAAAAACTGTTTTTT
-,-,TRBJ2-6,TRBV2,CASSDGASGANVLTF,TGTGCCAGCAGTGATGGGGCCTCTGGGGCCAACGTCCTGACTTTC
-,-,TRBJ2-6,TRBV9,CASNSGANVLTF,TGTGCCAGCAACTCAGGGGCCAACGTCCTGACTTTC
-,-,TRBJ1-1,TRBV4-3,CASSQDPPVRGSEAFF,TGCGCCAGCAGCCAAGACCCTCCGGTGCGGGGATCTGAAGCTTTCTTT
-,-,TRBJ2-4,TRBV7-2,CASSSQQGTKNIQYF,TGTGCCAGCAGCTCACAGCAGGGGACCAAAAACATTCAGTACTTC
-,-,TRBJ2-1,TRBV11-3,CASSQPSEQFF,TGTGCCAGCAGTCAACCTAGCGAGCAGTTCTTC
-,-,TRBJ2-2,TRBV9,CASSPSGVGELFF,TGTGCCAGCAGCCCCTCCGGGGTCGGGGAGCTGTTTTTT
-,-,TRBJ1-5,TRBV2,CASSRPGINQPQHF,TGTGCCAGCAGTCGTCCAGGAATCAATCAGCCCCAGCATTTT
few,-,TRBJ1-4,TRBV5-1,CASSFTGKEKLFF,TGCGCCAGCAGCTTTACAGGGAAGGAAAAACTGTTTTTT
-,TRBD2,TRBJ2-5,TRBV6-5,CASSYGRDYRETQYF,TGTGCCAGCAGTTACGGCCGGGACTACAGAGAGACCCAGTACTTC
-,TRBD2,TRBJ2-1,TRBV19,CASSKGMGLAGQVENEQFF,TGTGCCAGTAGTAAAGGTATGGGACTAGCGGGGCAAGTAGAAAATGAGCAGTTCTTC
-,TRBD1,TRBJ1-2,TRBV7-8,CASSLRTGGAQYGYTF,TGTGCCAGCAGCTTAAGGACAGGGGGCGCTCAATATGGCTACACCTTC
-,TRBD1,TRBJ1-5,TRBV2,CASSGQGVNQPQHF,TGTGCCAGCAGTGGACAGGGGGTAAATCAGCCCCAGCATTTT
-,TRBD2,TRBJ2-4,TRBV19,CASSRDASGGATPAKNIQYF,TGTGCCAGTAGCAGGGACGCTAGCGGGGGAGCAACTCCAGCCAAAAACATTCAGTACTTC
-,TRBD2,TRBJ2-5,TRBV7-2,CASSLVGGASETQYF,TGTGCCAGCAGCTTAGTCGGGGGGGCTTCAGAGACCCAGTACTTC
-,-,TRBJ2-2,TRBV12-5,CASGLPNGGELFF,TGTGCTAGTGGTTTGCCGAACGGCGGGGAGCTGTTTTTT
once,TRBD1,TRBJ2-3,TRBV7-9,CASSSGQGADTQYF,TGTGCCAGCAGCTCTGGACAGGGGGCAGATACGCAGTATTTT
-,-,TRBJ1-1,TRBV19,CASSMPERGGSMNTEAFF,TGTGCCAGTAGTATGCCCGAGCGGGGGGGATCAATGAACACTGAAGCTTTCTTT
-,-,TRBJ1-2,TRBV19,CASSIEEGIYGYTF,TGTGCCAGTAGTATAGAGGAGGGGATCTATGGCTACACCTTC
-,-,TRBJ2-7,TRBV11-1,CASSSQGTMYGQYF,TGTGCCAGCAGCTCCCAGGGTACGATGTATGGGCAGTACTTC
-,-,TRBJ2-2,TRBV11-2,CASSLVQANTGELFF,TGTGCCAGCAGCTTAGTACAGGCCAACACCGGGGAGCTGTTTTTT
-,TRBD1,TRBJ2-7,TRBV5-1,CASSLGGTGISYEQYF,TGCGCCAGCAGCTTGGGGGGGACAGGGATCTCCTACGAGCAGTACTTC
-,-,TRBJ2-2,TRBV29-1,CSVGVGLGDTGELFF,TGCAGCGTTGGAGTGGGGCTTGGTGACACCGGGGAGCTGTTTTTT
-,-,TRBJ2-1,TRBV5-1,CASSLGLNEQFF,TGCGCCAGCAGCTTGGGGCTGAATGAGCAGTTCTTC
-,-,TRBJ1-4,TRBV25-1,CASSHSAGKLFF,TGTGCCAGCAGTCACTCGGCAGGAAAACTGTTTTTT
once,-,TRBJ1-5,TRBV20-1,CSAPLGPQHF,TGCAGTGCTCCCCTAGGGCCCCAGCATTTT
-,TRBD2,TRBJ2-5,TRBV7-9,CASSFGLAGGRPETQYF,TGTGCCAGCAGCTTCGGACTAGCGGGGGGGCGGCCGGAGACCCAGTACTTC
once,TRBD1,TRBJ1-6,TRBV19,CASSIGTGNSPLHF,TGTGCCAGTAGTATCGGGACAGGGAACTCACCCCTCCACTTT
once,TRBD1,TRBJ2-5,TRBV11-2,CASSPRQGERETQYF,TGTGCCAGCAGCCCCCGACAGGGTGAGCGGGAGACCCAGTACTTC
-,TRBD1,TRBJ1-1,TRBV19,CASTSPDRGRPEAFF,TGTGCCAGTACCTCTCCCGACAGGGGCCGCCCTGAAGCTTTCTTT
-,-,TRBJ2-5,TRBV19,CASSPDTSGSETQYF,TGTGCCAGTAGTCCCGACACCTCCGGATCGGAGACCCAGTACTTC
-,-,TRBJ1-2,TRBV7-2,CASRTGLENYGYTF,TGTGCCAGCAGGACAGGTCTAGAGAACTATGGCTACACCTTC
-,-,TRBJ2-1,TRBV5-1,CASSPEGAGGSEQFF,TGCGCCAGCAGCCCGGAGGGGGCGGGGGGCAGTGAGCAGTTCTTC
-,TRBD2,TRBJ2-3,TRBV10-3,CAISPQAAGVPDTQYF,TGTGCCATCAGCCCCCAGGCGGCGGGGGTTCCAGATACGCAGTATTTT
-,-,TRBJ2-3,TRBV2,CASSEQGGAGEDTQYF,TGTGCCAGCAGTGAACAGGGGGGCGCCGGGGAAGATACGCAGTATTTT
-,-,TRBJ1-5,TRBV19,CASSLGVSNQPQHF,TGTGCCAGTAGCCTAGGGGTTAGCAATCAGCCCCAGCATTTT
many,TRBD2,TRBJ2-2,TRBV4-1,CASSQVASGNTGELFF,TGCGCCAGCAGCCAAGTCGCTAGCGGGAACACCGGGGAGCTGTTTTTT
-,-,TRBJ1-2,TRBV14,CASSPITSWRDGYTF,TGTGCCAGCAGCCCGATCACTTCTTGGAGGGATGGCTACACCTTC
-,-,TRBJ1-3,TRBV3-1/TRBV3-2,CASSQAFSGNTIYF,TGTGCCAGCAGCCAAGCGTTCTCTGGAAACACCATATATTTT
-,-,TRBJ2-3,TRBV5-1,CASRRRESDTQYF,TGCGCCAGCAGGAGGAGGGAGTCAGATACGCAGTATTTT
-,-,TRBJ1-3,TRBV19,CASSISQGNTIYF,TGTGCCAGTAGTATATCGCAGGGAAACACCATATATTTT
-,-,TRBJ1-5,TRBV6-5,CASSYSLDSNQPQHF,TGTGCCAGCAGTTACTCGTTAGATAGCAATCAGCCCCAGCATTTT
-,-,TRBJ2-5,TRBV19,CASSAQGGGETQYF,TGTGCCAGTAGTGCACAGGGAGGGGGAGAGACCCAGTACTTC
once,TRBD2,TRBJ2-5,TRBV3-1/TRBV3-2,CASSLNLAGAGETQYF,TGTGCCAGCAGCCTAAACTTAGCGGGGGCGGGAGAGACCCAGTACTTC
-,-,TRBJ1-3,TRBV6-5,CASGTMGLDRNTIYF,TGTGCCAGCGGAACCATGGGGCTCGATCGAAACACCATATATTTT
-,-,TRBJ2-3,TRBV27,CASSSLAFGTDTQYF,TGTGCCAGCAGTTCGCTAGCGTTTGGCACAGATACGCAGTATTTT
-,TRBD2,TRBJ2-4,TRBV30,CAWSPLLRGVAKNIQYF,TGTGCCTGGAGTCCCCTGTTACGGGGGGTGGCCAAAAACATTCAGTACTTC